This is a list of T cell receptor beta chains from one sample in a study of radiation and T cells in renal cell carcinoma. Using immunoSEQ multiplex PCR, the repertoire was profiled, and TCRdb retains in-frame clones only, with some absent. The profile shows roughly 49,000 clones, 80% of them singletons. The source material was blood, sampled from a patient whose treatment included radiotherapy and nephrectomy. All receptors come from a woman in her 70s with renal cell carcinoma. Each CDR3 is given with its conserved first and last residue. Each record gives: D gene, V gene, J gene, clone size, CDR3 protein, CDR3 DNA. The D gene is left open where the match is weak. Clone size appears in some rows only: once, few, many, or a class for an expanded clone.

d_gene: NA
v_gene: TRBV15
j_gene: TRBJ2-5
abundance: NA
CDR3aa: CATSRDRGRETQYF
CDR3nt: TGTGCCACCAGCAGAGATCGGGGTCGGGAGACCCAGTACTTC

d_gene: NA
v_gene: TRBV5-1
j_gene: TRBJ2-2
abundance: NA
CDR3aa: CASSQIQSHTGELFF
CDR3nt: TGCGCCAGCAGCCAGATACAAAGCCACACCGGGGAGCTGTTTTTT

d_gene: TRBD2
v_gene: TRBV4-3
j_gene: TRBJ2-7
abundance: NA
CDR3aa: CASSQDASGRAYEQYF
CDR3nt: TGCGCCAGCAGCCAAGATGCTAGCGGGAGGGCCTACGAGCAGTACTTC

d_gene: NA
v_gene: TRBV19
j_gene: TRBJ2-7
abundance: NA
CDR3aa: CASREDPRHEQYF
CDR3nt: TGTGCCAGTAGGGAGGACCCGCGGCACGAGCAGTACTTC

d_gene: NA
v_gene: TRBV5-4
j_gene: TRBJ1-1
abundance: NA
CDR3aa: CASRFRDTEAFF
CDR3nt: TGTGCCAGCAGATTCCGGGACACTGAAGCTTTCTTT

d_gene: NA
v_gene: TRBV7-8
j_gene: TRBJ2-7
abundance: NA
CDR3aa: CASSLREMSHEQYF
CDR3nt: TGTGCCAGCAGCTTGAGGGAGATGAGCCACGAGCAGTACTTC

d_gene: NA
v_gene: TRBV14
j_gene: TRBJ2-2
abundance: NA
CDR3aa: CASSLYRTGRTILNNTGELFF
CDR3nt: TGTGCCAGCAGCCTATATCGTACGGGACGGACCATCCTTAATAACACCGGGGAGCTGTTTTTT

d_gene: NA
v_gene: TRBV29-1
j_gene: TRBJ1-1
abundance: NA
CDR3aa: CSVYDRLNTEAFF
CDR3nt: TGCAGCGTGTACGACAGGTTGAACACTGAAGCTTTCTTT

d_gene: NA
v_gene: TRBV13
j_gene: TRBJ1-3
abundance: NA
CDR3aa: CASSLGWGLGNTIYF
CDR3nt: TGTGCCAGCAGCTTAGGTTGGGGGCTCGGAAACACCATATATTTT

d_gene: TRBD1
v_gene: TRBV18
j_gene: TRBJ2-4
abundance: NA
CDR3aa: CASSPGGQTGAKNIQYF
CDR3nt: TGTGCCAGCTCACCAGGCGGACAGACAGGGGCCAAAAACATTCAGTACTTC

d_gene: NA
v_gene: TRBV12-5
j_gene: TRBJ1-4
abundance: NA
CDR3aa: CASSLGTVATNEKLFF
CDR3nt: TGTGCTAGCTCGTTAGGGACGGTCGCAACTAATGAAAAACTGTTTTTT

d_gene: NA
v_gene: TRBV11-2
j_gene: TRBJ1-1
abundance: once
CDR3aa: CASSLEKGNTEAFF
CDR3nt: TGTGCCAGCAGCTTAGAGAAAGGGAACACTGAAGCTTTCTTT

d_gene: TRBD2
v_gene: TRBV2
j_gene: TRBJ2-7
abundance: NA
CDR3aa: CASSEALWGLAGGSYEQYF
CDR3nt: TGTGCCAGCAGTGAAGCGCTTTGGGGTCTAGCGGGTGGGTCCTACGAGCAGTACTTC

d_gene: TRBD2
v_gene: TRBV5-1
j_gene: TRBJ2-3
abundance: once
CDR3aa: CASLIEGGNPDTQYF
CDR3nt: TGCGCCAGCCTCATTGAGGGAGGGAACCCAGATACGCAGTATTTT

d_gene: TRBD1
v_gene: TRBV2
j_gene: TRBJ1-2
abundance: once
CDR3aa: CASSGQGYGYTF
CDR3nt: TGTGCCAGCAGCGGACAGGGCTATGGCTACACCTTC

d_gene: NA
v_gene: TRBV21-1
j_gene: TRBJ2-6
abundance: NA
CDR3aa: CASSLFESGANVLTF
CDR3nt: TGTGCCAGCAGCCTTTTTGAGTCTGGGGCCAACGTCCTGACTTTC

d_gene: NA
v_gene: TRBV13
j_gene: TRBJ1-1
abundance: NA
CDR3aa: CASSLDRRNTEAFF
CDR3nt: TGTGCCAGCAGCTTAGACAGGAGGAACACTGAAGCTTTCTTT

d_gene: NA
v_gene: TRBV11-3
j_gene: TRBJ2-1
abundance: NA
CDR3aa: CASSLDGTSSYNEQFF
CDR3nt: TGTGCCAGCAGCTTAGATGGGACGAGCTCCTACAATGAGCAGTTCTTC

d_gene: NA
v_gene: TRBV9
j_gene: TRBJ2-3
abundance: few
CDR3aa: CASSVARTSIDTQYF
CDR3nt: TGTGCCAGCAGCGTAGCTCGGACGAGCATAGATACGCAGTATTTT

d_gene: NA
v_gene: TRBV6-1
j_gene: TRBJ2-2
abundance: few
CDR3aa: CASSELLANTGELFF
CDR3nt: TGTGCCAGCAGTGAATTGCTAGCGAACACCGGGGAGCTGTTTTTT

d_gene: TRBD2
v_gene: TRBV7-2
j_gene: TRBJ2-3
abundance: NA
CDR3aa: CASSPSVAGVGTDTQYF
CDR3nt: TGTGCCAGCAGCCCCTCGGTAGCGGGAGTGGGCACAGATACGCAGTATTTT

d_gene: TRBD2
v_gene: TRBV6-5
j_gene: TRBJ2-7
abundance: NA
CDR3aa: CASAPLASGSIVQYF
CDR3nt: TGTGCCAGCGCCCCACTGGCTAGCGGGAGTATAGTGCAGTACTTC

d_gene: TRBD1
v_gene: TRBV5-4
j_gene: TRBJ2-7
abundance: NA
CDR3aa: CASSLPGTGGAEQYF
CDR3nt: TGTGCCAGCAGCTTGCCCGGGACAGGGGGGGCCGAGCAGTACTTC

d_gene: NA
v_gene: TRBV27
j_gene: TRBJ2-3
abundance: few
CDR3aa: CASSLEGPKYTQYF
CDR3nt: TGTGCCAGCAGTTTGGAGGGTCCGAAGTATACGCAGTATTTT

d_gene: TRBD2
v_gene: TRBV10-3
j_gene: TRBJ2-3
abundance: NA
CDR3aa: CAIAASGNILSTDTQYF
CDR3nt: TGTGCCATCGCGGCTAGCGGAAACATCCTTAGCACAGATACGCAGTATTTT

d_gene: NA
v_gene: TRBV10-3
j_gene: TRBJ2-1
abundance: NA
CDR3aa: CAISPQGPGAYNEQFF
CDR3nt: TGTGCCATCAGTCCACAGGGACCGGGAGCTTACAATGAGCAGTTCTTC

d_gene: NA
v_gene: TRBV7-9
j_gene: TRBJ2-1
abundance: NA
CDR3aa: CASSLDPGAGSYNEQFF
CDR3nt: TGTGCCAGCAGCTTAGACCCAGGGGCAGGCTCCTACAATGAGCAGTTCTTC

d_gene: TRBD2
v_gene: TRBV7-2
j_gene: TRBJ2-5
abundance: NA
CDR3aa: CASSLASSGMGYRETQYF
CDR3nt: TGTGCCAGCAGCTTAGCTTCTAGCGGAATGGGGTATAGGGAGACCCAGTACTTC

d_gene: TRBD2
v_gene: TRBV25-1
j_gene: TRBJ2-5
abundance: NA
CDR3aa: CASRAGLAGGETQYF
CDR3nt: TGTGCCAGCAGAGCGGGACTAGCGGGAGGAGAGACCCAGTACTTC

d_gene: NA
v_gene: TRBV2
j_gene: TRBJ1-2
abundance: NA
CDR3aa: CASKKTGPYGYTF
CDR3nt: TGTGCCAGCAAGAAGACGGGGCCCTATGGCTACACCTTC

d_gene: NA
v_gene: TRBV4-1
j_gene: TRBJ1-3
abundance: NA
CDR3aa: CASSQDLRAQGNTIYF
CDR3nt: TGCGCCAGCAGCCAAGATCTCAGGGCCCAAGGAAACACCATATATTTT

d_gene: NA
v_gene: TRBV6-6
j_gene: TRBJ2-7
abundance: NA
CDR3aa: CASSYSQGSYEQYF
CDR3nt: TGTGCCAGCAGTTACAGCCAGGGGTCCTACGAGCAGTACTTC

d_gene: NA
v_gene: TRBV7-9
j_gene: TRBJ2-3
abundance: NA
CDR3aa: CASSSPDWPALGDTQYF
CDR3nt: TGTGCCAGCAGCTCTCCAGACTGGCCCGCCTTGGGGGATACGCAGTATTTT

d_gene: NA
v_gene: TRBV7-2
j_gene: TRBJ2-7
abundance: NA
CDR3aa: CASSWRQLSSYEQYF
CDR3nt: TGTGCCAGCAGTTGGAGACAGTTGAGCTCCTACGAGCAGTACTTC

d_gene: NA
v_gene: TRBV11-2
j_gene: TRBJ2-3
abundance: NA
CDR3aa: CASSLGGAIDTQYF
CDR3nt: TGTGCCAGCAGCTTAGGGGGGGCCATAGATACGCAGTATTTT

d_gene: NA
v_gene: TRBV7-9
j_gene: TRBJ2-5
abundance: NA
CDR3aa: CASSDNHRVGPQETQYF
CDR3nt: TGTGCCAGCAGCGATAACCACAGGGTGGGCCCCCAAGAGACCCAGTACTTC

d_gene: TRBD1
v_gene: TRBV5-4
j_gene: TRBJ1-2
abundance: NA
CDR3aa: CASSRTGARDGYTF
CDR3nt: TGTGCCAGCAGTCGGACAGGGGCGCGGGATGGCTACACCTTC

d_gene: NA
v_gene: TRBV19
j_gene: TRBJ1-3
abundance: NA
CDR3aa: CASSQDYSGNTIYF
CDR3nt: TGTGCCAGTAGCCAAGATTACTCTGGAAACACCATATATTTT

d_gene: NA
v_gene: TRBV7-2
j_gene: TRBJ1-2
abundance: few
CDR3aa: CASSLVEANYGYTF
CDR3nt: TGTGCCAGCAGCTTAGTGGAAGCTAACTATGGCTACACCTTC

d_gene: NA
v_gene: TRBV4-3
j_gene: TRBJ2-7
abundance: NA
CDR3aa: CASSQDRAGPYEQYF
CDR3nt: TGCGCCAGCAGCCAAGATAGGGCGGGACCCTACGAGCAGTACTTC

d_gene: TRBD2
v_gene: TRBV2
j_gene: TRBJ2-7
abundance: once
CDR3aa: CASIPSHGRTYEQYF
CDR3nt: TGTGCCAGCATACCCTCGCACGGGAGGACCTACGAGCAGTACTTC

d_gene: TRBD1
v_gene: TRBV6-9
j_gene: TRBJ1-5
abundance: few
CDR3aa: CASSYMHQGEGQPQHF
CDR3nt: TGTGCCAGCAGTTATATGCACCAGGGGGAAGGTCAGCCCCAGCATTTT

d_gene: NA
v_gene: TRBV6-5
j_gene: TRBJ2-7
abundance: few
CDR3aa: CASSYLGGEQYF
CDR3nt: TGTGCCAGCAGTTACTTGGGGGGCGAGCAGTACTTC

d_gene: NA
v_gene: TRBV7-8
j_gene: TRBJ1-1
abundance: NA
CDR3aa: CASSSWEGTTEAFF
CDR3nt: TGTGCCAGCAGCTCGTGGGAGGGAACCACTGAAGCTTTCTTT

d_gene: NA
v_gene: TRBV7-2
j_gene: TRBJ2-5
abundance: NA
CDR3aa: CASSLARETQTQYF
CDR3nt: TGTGCCAGCAGCTTAGCGCGTGAGACGCAGACCCAGTACTTC

d_gene: TRBD1
v_gene: TRBV9
j_gene: TRBJ1-1
abundance: once
CDR3aa: CASSAHKQGSVEAFF
CDR3nt: TGTGCCAGCAGCGCACATAAACAGGGGTCGGTGGAAGCTTTCTTT

d_gene: TRBD2
v_gene: TRBV12-5
j_gene: TRBJ2-3
abundance: NA
CDR3aa: CASGPPGTSDADTQYF
CDR3nt: TGTGCTAGTGGTCCGCCCGGGACTAGCGACGCAGATACGCAGTATTTT